This is a list of T cell receptor beta chains from one sample in a study of T-cell reconstitution after alpha-beta-depleted transplantation in children. TCRdb reanalysed the PCR reads using MiXCR and keeps one entry per CDR3 protein. The repertoire consists of 220,000 or so distinct CDR3 sequences, with 7.5% to 9.5% occurring once and the leading ten covering 6.3%. Sequenced material: PBMCs, mostly from graft donor cells, taken 180 days after TCRalphabeta/CD19-depleted stem cell transplant. Source of these receptors: a male patient between 10 and 17 years old who had a stem cell transplant for acute lymphoblastic leukemia, so the T cells may come from the graft donor. CDR3s include the opening cysteine and the closing phenylalanine or tryptophan. The order of the fields is CDR3 DNA, CDR3 protein, D gene, clone size, J gene, V gene. D genes are given only for firm matches. Rows give clone size only sometimes, using once, few, many, or a class for an expanded clone.

TGTGCCAGCAGCCATCCGAACCGACTAGCGGCAGATACGCAGTATTTT	CASSHPNRLAADTQYF	TRBD2	-	TRBJ2-3	TRBV3-1
TGTGCCAGCAGCTCAGGACAGGAGGGGGACGAGCAGTACTTC	CASSSGQEGDEQYF	-	many	TRBJ2-7	TRBV13
TGCGCCAGCAGCCATGGTCGATTCTACGAGCAGTACTTC	CASSHGRFYEQYF	-	many	TRBJ2-7	TRBV4-3
TGTGCCAGCATGGGAAGTGGTAGCTCCTATAATTCACCCCTCCACTTT	CASMGSGSSYNSPLHF	-	many	TRBJ1-6	TRBV27
TGCGCCAGCAGCTTGGCCGACAGGGCGAACATTCAGTACTTC	CASSLADRANIQYF	TRBD1	many	TRBJ2-4	TRBV5-1
TGTGCCAGCCTACAGAGCGCAGGGGGGAAGAAAAACATTCAGTACTTC	CASLQSAGGKKNIQYF	-	many	TRBJ2-4	TRBV21-1
TGCGCCAGCAGCTTGGCGGGTACAGTTGAAGCTTTCTTT	CASSLAGTVEAFF	-	many	TRBJ1-1	TRBV5-1
TGTGCCAGCAGCTTAAGACACAGGGGTAATGAGCAGTTCTTC	CASSLRHRGNEQFF	TRBD1	many	TRBJ2-1	TRBV5-4
TGTGCCACCCGACAGGTTGTCAATGAAGCTTTCTTT	CATRQVVNEAFF	-	many	TRBJ1-1	TRBV2
TGTGCCAGCTCACCACCCGGGGCCAACGTCCTGACTTTC	CASSPPGANVLTF	-	many	TRBJ2-6	TRBV18
TGTGCCAGCTCACCACCTTCACAGGGGGCGGGCAATGAGCAGTTCTTC	CASSPPSQGAGNEQFF	TRBD1	many	TRBJ2-1	TRBV18
TGTGCCAGCAGTTACTCGGGCGGGAGGGCCGTAGATACGCAGTATTTT	CASSYSGGRAVDTQYF	TRBD2	many	TRBJ2-3	TRBV6-5
TGTGCCAGCTCCGTGGCTAGCGGACTCACAGATACGCAGTATTTT	CASSVASGLTDTQYF	TRBD2	-	TRBJ2-3	TRBV7-9